The clone carrying this T cell receptor beta chain was picked up one time. Its antigen is not known. CDR1 is MDHEN and CDR2 is SYDVKM in the germline V gene. The CDR3 totals 14 residues. Germline trimming cut 5 bases from V and 4 bases from J; bases unmatched to any gene: 5. The data stem from a study of cytomegalovirus exposure and HLA in healthy donors. The study, taken as a whole, reports: The TCR clusters that emerged in the first cohort tended, a later analysis found, to co-occur in the roughly 110 validation repertoires. Some TCR beta chains (164 of them) were listed as cytomegalovirus-associated.

Sequencing was performed with immunoSEQ multiplex PCR; in TCRdb, only in-frame clones are kept and a portion is missing. The sample yields about 130,000 clones, over 80% seen once. The sample consisted of PBMCs. The receptor comes from a woman aged 25 to 39 in good health and CMV-seropositive. The chain joins TRBV28 to TRBJ1-1; TRBD1 aligns across 9 bases. CDR3 loop: CASSPVTGGTEAFF. CDR3 coding DNA: TGTGCCAGCAGTCCGGTGACAGGGGGCACTGAAGCTTTCTTT.